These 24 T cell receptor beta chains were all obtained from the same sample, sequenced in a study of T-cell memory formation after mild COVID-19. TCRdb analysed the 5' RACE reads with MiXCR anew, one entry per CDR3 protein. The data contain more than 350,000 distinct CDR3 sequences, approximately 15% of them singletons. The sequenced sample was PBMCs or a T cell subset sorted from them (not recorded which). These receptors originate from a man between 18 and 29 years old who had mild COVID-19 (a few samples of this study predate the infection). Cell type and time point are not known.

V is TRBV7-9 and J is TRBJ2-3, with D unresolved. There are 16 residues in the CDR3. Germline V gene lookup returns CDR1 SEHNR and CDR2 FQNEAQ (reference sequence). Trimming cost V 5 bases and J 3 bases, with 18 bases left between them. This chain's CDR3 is CASSPSRAPGTDTQYF. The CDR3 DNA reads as TGTGCCAGCAGCCCCAGCCGGGCCCCCGGGACAGATACGCAGTATTTT.

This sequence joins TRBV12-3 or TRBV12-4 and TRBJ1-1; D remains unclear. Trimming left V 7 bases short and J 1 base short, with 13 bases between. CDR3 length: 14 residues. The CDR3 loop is CASTPTVENTEAFF. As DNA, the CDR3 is TGTGCCAGCACCCCTACCGTGGAGAACACTGAAGCTTTCTTT.

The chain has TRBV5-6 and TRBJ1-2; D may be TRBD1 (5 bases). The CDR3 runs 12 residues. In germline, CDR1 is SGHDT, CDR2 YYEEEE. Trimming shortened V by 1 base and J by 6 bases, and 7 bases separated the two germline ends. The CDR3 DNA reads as TGTGCCAGCAGCTTGAGCAGGGATGGCTACACCTTC. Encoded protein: CASSLSRDGYTF.

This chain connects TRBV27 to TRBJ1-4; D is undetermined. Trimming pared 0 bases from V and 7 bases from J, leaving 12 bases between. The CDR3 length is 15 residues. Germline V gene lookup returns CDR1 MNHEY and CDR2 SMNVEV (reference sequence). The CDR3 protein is CASSLSRVLGEKLFF. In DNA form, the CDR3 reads TGTGCCAGCAGTTTATCGAGGGTCTTGGGTGAAAAACTGTTTTTT.

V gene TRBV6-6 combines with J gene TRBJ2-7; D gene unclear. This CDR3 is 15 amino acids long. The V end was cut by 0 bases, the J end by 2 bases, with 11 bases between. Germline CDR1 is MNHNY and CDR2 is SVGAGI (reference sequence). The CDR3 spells CASSYSGGLPYEQYV. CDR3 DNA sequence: TGTGCCAGCAGTTACTCGGGTGGTTTGCCCTACGAGCAGTACGTC.

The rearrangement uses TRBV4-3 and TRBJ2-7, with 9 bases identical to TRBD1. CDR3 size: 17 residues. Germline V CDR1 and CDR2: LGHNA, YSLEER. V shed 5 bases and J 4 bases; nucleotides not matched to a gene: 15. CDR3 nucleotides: TGCGCCAGCAGCTTAAGTTGGGGGACAGGGAGGCGATACGAGCAGTACTTC. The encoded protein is CASSLSWGTGRRYEQYF.

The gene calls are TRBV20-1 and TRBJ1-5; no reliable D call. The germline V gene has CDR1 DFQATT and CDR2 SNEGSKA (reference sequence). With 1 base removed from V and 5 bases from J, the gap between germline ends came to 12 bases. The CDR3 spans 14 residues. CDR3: CSARARQPYQPQHF. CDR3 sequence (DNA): TGCAGTGCTAGAGCGCGTCAGCCATATCAGCCCCAGCATTTT.

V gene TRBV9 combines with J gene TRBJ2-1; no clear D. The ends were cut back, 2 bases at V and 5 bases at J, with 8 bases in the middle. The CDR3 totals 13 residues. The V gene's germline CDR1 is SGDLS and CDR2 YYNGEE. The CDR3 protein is CASSVRDHNEQFF. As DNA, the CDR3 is TGTGCCAGCAGCGTCCGAGACCACAATGAGCAGTTCTTC.

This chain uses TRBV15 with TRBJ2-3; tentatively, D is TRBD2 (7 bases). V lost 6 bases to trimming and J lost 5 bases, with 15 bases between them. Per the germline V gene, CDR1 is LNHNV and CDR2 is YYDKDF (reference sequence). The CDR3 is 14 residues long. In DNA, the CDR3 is TGTGCCACCAGTTCTGGCGGGGGCGTAGATACGCAGTATTTT. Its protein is CATSSGGGVDTQYF. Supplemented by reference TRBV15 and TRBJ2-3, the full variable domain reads DAMVIQNPRYQVTQFGKPVTLSCSQTLNHNVMYWYQQKSSQAPKLLFHYYDKDFNNEADTPDNFQSRRPNTSFCFLDIRSPGLGDTAMYLCATSSGGGVDTQYFGPGTRLTVL.

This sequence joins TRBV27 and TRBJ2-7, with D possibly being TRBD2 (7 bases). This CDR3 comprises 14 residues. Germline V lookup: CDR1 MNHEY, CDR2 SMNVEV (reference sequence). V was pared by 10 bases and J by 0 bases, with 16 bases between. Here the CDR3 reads CATSRGAGSYEQYF. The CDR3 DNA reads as TGTGCCACCAGCCGGGGGGCCGGCTCCTACGAGCAGTACTTC.

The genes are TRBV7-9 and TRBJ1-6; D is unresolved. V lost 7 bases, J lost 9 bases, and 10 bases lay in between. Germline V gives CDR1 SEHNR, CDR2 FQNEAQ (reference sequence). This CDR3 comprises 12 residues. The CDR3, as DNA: TGTGCCAGCAAAGGAGGGTCTTCACCCCTCCACTTT. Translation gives CASKGGSSPLHF.

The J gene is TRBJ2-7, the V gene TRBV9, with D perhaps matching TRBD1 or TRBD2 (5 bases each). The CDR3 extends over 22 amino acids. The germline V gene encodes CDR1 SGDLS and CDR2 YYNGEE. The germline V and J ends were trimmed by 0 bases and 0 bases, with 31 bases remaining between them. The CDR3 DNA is TGTGCCAGCAGCGTAGAAAAACCCGCCGGGCCAGCCATGGGACCGAGCTCCTACGAGCAGTACTTC. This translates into CASSVEKPAGPAMGPSSYEQYF.

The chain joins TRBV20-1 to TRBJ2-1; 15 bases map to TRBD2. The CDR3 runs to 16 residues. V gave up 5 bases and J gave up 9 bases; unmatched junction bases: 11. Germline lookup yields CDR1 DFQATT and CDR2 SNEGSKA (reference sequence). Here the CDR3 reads CSALTRTSGGATEQFF. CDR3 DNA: TGCAGTGCTCTGACCCGGACTAGCGGGGGGGCCACTGAGCAGTTCTTC.

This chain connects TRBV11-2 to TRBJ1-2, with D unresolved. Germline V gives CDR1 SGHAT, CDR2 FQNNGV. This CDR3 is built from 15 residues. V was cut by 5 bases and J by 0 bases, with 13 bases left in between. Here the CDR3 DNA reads TGTGCCAGCAGCCAGACCACGGGGACTAACTATGGCTACACCTTC. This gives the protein CASSQTTGTNYGYTF.

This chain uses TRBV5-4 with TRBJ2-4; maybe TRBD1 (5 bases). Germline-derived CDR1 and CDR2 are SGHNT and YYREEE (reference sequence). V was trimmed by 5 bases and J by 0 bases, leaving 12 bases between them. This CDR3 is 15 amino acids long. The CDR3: CASRMGPLAKNIQYF. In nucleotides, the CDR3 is TGTGCCAGCAGGATGGGGCCCCTAGCCAAAAACATTCAGTACTTC.

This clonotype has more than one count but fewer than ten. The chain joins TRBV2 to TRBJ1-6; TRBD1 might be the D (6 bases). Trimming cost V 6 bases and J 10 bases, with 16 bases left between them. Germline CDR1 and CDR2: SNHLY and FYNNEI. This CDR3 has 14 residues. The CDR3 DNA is TGTGCCAGCAGGGAACAGGGTACCCCCTCACCCCTCCACTTT. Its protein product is CASREQGTPSPLHF.

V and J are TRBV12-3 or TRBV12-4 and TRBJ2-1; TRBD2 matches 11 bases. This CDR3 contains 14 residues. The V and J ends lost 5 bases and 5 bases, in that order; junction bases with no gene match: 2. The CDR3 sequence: CASSMGLADNEQFF. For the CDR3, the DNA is TGTGCCAGCAGTATGGGACTAGCGGACAATGAGCAGTTCTTC.

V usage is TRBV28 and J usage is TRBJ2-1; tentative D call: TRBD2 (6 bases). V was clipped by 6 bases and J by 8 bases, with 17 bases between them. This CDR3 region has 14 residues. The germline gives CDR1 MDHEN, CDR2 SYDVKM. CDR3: CASSYKGRRDEQFF. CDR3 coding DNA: TGTGCCAGCAGCTACAAGGGGAGGAGGGATGAGCAGTTCTTC.

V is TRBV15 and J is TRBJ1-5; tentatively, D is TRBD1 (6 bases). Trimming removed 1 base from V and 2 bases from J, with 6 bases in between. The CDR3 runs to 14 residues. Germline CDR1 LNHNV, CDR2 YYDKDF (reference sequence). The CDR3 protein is CATSRGQGNQPQHF. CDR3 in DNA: TGTGCCACCAGCAGAGGACAGGGCAATCAGCCCCAGCATTTT.

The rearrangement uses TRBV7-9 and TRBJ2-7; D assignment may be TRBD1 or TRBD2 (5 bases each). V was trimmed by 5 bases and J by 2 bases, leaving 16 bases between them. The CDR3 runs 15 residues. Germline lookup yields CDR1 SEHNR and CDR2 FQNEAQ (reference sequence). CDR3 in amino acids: CASSPPTGTPYEQYV. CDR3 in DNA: TGTGCCAGCAGCCCTCCCACCGGGACCCCCTACGAGCAGTACGTC.

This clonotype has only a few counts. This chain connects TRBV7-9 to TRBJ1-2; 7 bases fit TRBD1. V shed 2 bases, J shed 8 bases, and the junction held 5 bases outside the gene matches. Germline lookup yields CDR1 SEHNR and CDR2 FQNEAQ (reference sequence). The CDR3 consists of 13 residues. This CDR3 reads CASSLKGASGYTF. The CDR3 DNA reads TGTGCCAGCAGCTTAAAGGGGGCCAGCGGCTACACCTTC.

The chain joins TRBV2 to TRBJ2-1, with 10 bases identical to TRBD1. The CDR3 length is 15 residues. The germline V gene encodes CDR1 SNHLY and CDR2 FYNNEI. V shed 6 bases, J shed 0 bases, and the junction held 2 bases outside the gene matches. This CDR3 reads CASRRDRGSYNEQFF. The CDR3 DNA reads TGTGCCAGCAGAAGGGACAGGGGCTCCTACAATGAGCAGTTCTTC.

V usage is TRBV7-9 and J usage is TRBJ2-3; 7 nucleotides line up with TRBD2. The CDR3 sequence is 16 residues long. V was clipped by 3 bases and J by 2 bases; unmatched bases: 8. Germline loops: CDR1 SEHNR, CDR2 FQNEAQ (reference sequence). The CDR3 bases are TGTGCCAGCAGCTTTGGCGCGGGGGTTACCACAGATACGCAGTATTTT. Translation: CASSFGAGVTTDTQYF.

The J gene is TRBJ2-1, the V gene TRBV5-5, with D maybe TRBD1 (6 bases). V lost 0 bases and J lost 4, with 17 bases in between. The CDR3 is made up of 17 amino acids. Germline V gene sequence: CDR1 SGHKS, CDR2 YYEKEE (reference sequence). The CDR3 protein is CASSLAEAGVQYNEQFF. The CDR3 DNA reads TGTGCCAGCAGCTTGGCCGAGGCAGGGGTGCAGTACAATGAGCAGTTCTTC.